This record concerns one T cell receptor beta chain sequence. The entry originates in a study of identical twins. The CDR3 is 14 residues long. CDR1 LNHDA and CDR2 SQIVND come from the germline V gene (reference sequence). Deletions cut 10 bases from V and 0 bases from J, with 16 bases between. MiXCR, run by TCRdb on the 5' RACE reads, gives a single entry per CDR3 protein. This table has some 500,000 distinct CDR3 sequences, over 8.5% appearing once. The sample was also reused in another study, on yellow fever vaccine responses in identical twins.

Input material: PBMCs. The chain uses TRBV19 and TRBJ2-7; D might be TRBD1 (6 bases). The sequence derives from a woman aged 18-29 years in good health. CDR3 coding DNA: TGTGCCACCGCCCGGCAGGACAGCTCCTACGAGCAGTACTTC. As protein: CATARQDSSYEQYF.